This TCR beta chain stems from a study of OX40 agonist ivuxolimab in advanced cancers. Study details: Patients received ivuxolimab, an agonistic anti-OX40 (CD134) antibody. Subjects had a mean age of around 60 years, with a range of 23 to 79; just over 80% were male. Overall study results and limits: Some of the nonresponding patients also showed low levels of normalized T-cell clonal expansion.

For this clone: Its cognate antigen is unknown.

Method: immunoSEQ multiplex PCR; TCRdb's copy keeps in-frame clones and lacks some. The profile shows about 77,000 clones, 81% of them singletons. Germline V CDR1 and CDR2: MNHEY, SMNVEV (reference sequence). V was cut by 3 bases and J by 5 bases, with 8 bases left in between. The CDR3 runs 13 residues. Specimen: CD4+ or CD8+ T cells sorted from blood, collected in a trial of the OX40 agonist ivuxolimab. This clonotype was obtained from an adult with an advanced solid tumor such as melanoma, head and neck, liver or kidney cancer. J is TRBJ1-5 and V is TRBV27, with D unclear. The CDR3 region has the DNA TGTGCCAGCAGTTTTAGGACCGATCAGCCCCAGCATTTT. This sequence encodes CASSFRTDQPQHF.